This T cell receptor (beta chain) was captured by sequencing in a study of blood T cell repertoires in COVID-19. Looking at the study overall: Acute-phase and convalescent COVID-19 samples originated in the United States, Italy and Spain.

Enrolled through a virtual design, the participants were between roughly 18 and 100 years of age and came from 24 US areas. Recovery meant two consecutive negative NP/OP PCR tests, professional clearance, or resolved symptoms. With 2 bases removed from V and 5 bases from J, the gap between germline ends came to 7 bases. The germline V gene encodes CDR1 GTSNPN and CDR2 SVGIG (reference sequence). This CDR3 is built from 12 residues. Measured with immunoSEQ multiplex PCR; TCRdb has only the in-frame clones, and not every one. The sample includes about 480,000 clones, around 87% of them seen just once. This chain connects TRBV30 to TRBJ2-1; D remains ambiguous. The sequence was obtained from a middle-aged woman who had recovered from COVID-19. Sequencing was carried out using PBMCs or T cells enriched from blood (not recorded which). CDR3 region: CAWSPTHNEQFF. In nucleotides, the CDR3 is TGTGCCTGGAGTCCTACGCACAATGAGCAGTTCTTC.